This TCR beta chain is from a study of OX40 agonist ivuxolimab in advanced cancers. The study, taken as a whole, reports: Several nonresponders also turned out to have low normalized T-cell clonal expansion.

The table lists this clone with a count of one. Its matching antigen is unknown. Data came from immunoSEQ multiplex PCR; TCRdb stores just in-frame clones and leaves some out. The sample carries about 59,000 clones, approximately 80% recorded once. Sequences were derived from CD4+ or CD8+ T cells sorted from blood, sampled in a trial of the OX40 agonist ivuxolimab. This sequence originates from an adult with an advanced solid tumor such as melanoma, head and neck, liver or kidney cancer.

The CDR3 reads CASSLELRQPQHF. CDR3 DNA: TGTGCCAGCAGCTTAGAACTAAGGCAGCCCCAGCATTTT. The chain uses TRBV7-2 and TRBJ1-5; no clear D. Germline CDR1 SGHTA, CDR2 FQGNSA. This CDR3 spans 13 amino acids. The V and J ends lost 1 base and 7 bases respectively, with 8 bases between them.